This TCR beta chain was observed in a study of shared clonotypes between healthy human individuals (TCRdb year 2020). Background for the entire study: The cohort included three men and a couple of women between 18 and 49 years of age. For each donor, three plates each were used for CD4 naive and CD4 memory, two plates were used for CD8 naive, and one plate was used for CD8 memory. The study deeply sequenced blood TCR repertoires of five healthy adults to estimate repertoire size and the extent of clonotype sharing between individuals. To increase sequencing depth and limit assay-specific biases, different laboratories used diverse techniques to prepare libraries and sequence TCR repertoires. Between about 0.94 and 10 billion PBMCs per donor were obtained by leukapheresis.

Worth noting for this clone: Its antigen has not been determined. No base quality values were provided; no much bigger clone lies one nucleotide off.

The full study reports these points: Naive subsets generally had larger estimated clonotype richness than memory subsets did. Pairwise subsampling led to the expectation that sequencing depth would affect the degree of clonotype sharing among donors. Higher generation probabilities were observed for clonotypes shared by all four sorted-subset donors than for non-shared clonotypes. About 4.5% of naive CD4, roughly 3.5% of naive CD8, about 2.1% of memory CD4, and approximately 0.39% of memory CD8 clonotypes were shared across several donors. Because the study included only a small number of donors, the genetic and exposure-history diversity represented was limited. Sampling was limited to blood, and TCR repertoires in tissue likely differ from TCR repertoires in blood. Incomplete sequencing was indicated by rarefaction of sorted-subset datasets, despite the large sequencing depth.

Healthy HIV-negative adults with no recently reported acute infections or vaccinations were included as donors. Every donor was a Caucasian adult living in Nashville, Tennessee, USA. Magnetic negative selection was used to enrich CD4+ T cells, after which naive cells were positively selected on CD45RA and the negative fraction became the memory subset. Blood was collected by leukapheresis, and PBMCs were isolated by Ficoll-Histopaque density gradient centrifugation and then cryopreserved in liquid nitrogen vapor phase. Purity and quantity of every magnetically sorted T cell population were checked by analytical flow cytometry. Genomic DNA was isolated from every sorted fraction and measured by UV absorbance on a Nanodrop 2000c. The CDR3 sequence holds 11 residues, the cysteine and phenylalanine included. Just the 33-base CDR3 DNA is kept, in frame starting at base 1. As encoded in the germline V gene, CDR1 is SQVTM while CDR2 is ANQGSEA. V lost 3 bases and J lost 8 bases; the stretch between them is 10 bases long.

TCR CDR3 regions were amplified from genomic DNA by multiplex PCR using the deep immunoSEQ assay. Extracted genomic DNA from each cell subset was distributed evenly across all wells of several immunoSEQ 96-well plates, and each plate was treated as a replicate. Each replicate PCR for sorted subsets received around 0.2 ug genomic DNA, equal to 30,000 or so T cell genomes. The purified libraries were quantified using a Qubit 3.0 fluorometer, sized with a Bioanalyzer 2100, and then quantified again using the KAPA Library Quantification kit. A separate single-read 150-cycle Illumina NextSeq 550 flow cell was used to sequence each immunoSEQ 96-well plate. Turning to the authors' computational methods: Because only junctional sequences without quality scores were contained in the immunoSEQ output, filtering matching that applied to full-length reads could not be performed. Sequences were annotated with PyIR, a Python wrapper for IgBLAST v1.9, and V/J genes and CDR3 were assigned using IMGT germline references. Reads were removed for weak V/J assignments (E-value above 1e-6), missing CDR3, stop codons, out-of-frame junctions, or ambiguous translated residues. V3J clonotypes were defined by identical inferred V gene, J gene, and CDR3 amino acid sequence. To compute the percentage overlap between repertoires, the number of shared unique clonotypes was divided by the size of the smaller repertoire. Repertoire richness was assessed with RTK rarefaction, the Chao1 estimator, and Recon v2.1 estimates of unobserved clonotypes. For all TCRbeta clonotypes obtained by the gDNA method from four donors, generation probabilities were computed with OLGA. What TCRdb holds here is the immuneACCESS table cut down to in-frame rearrangements. Part of the clones is not present; checked against another copy, under half of the missing clones reflect an unresolved V gene, and the others are unexplained. V and J calls and clone size are given by that table; D and trimming were obtained from the DNA. The sample table contains 1,500,000 or so clones; only one count was recorded for around 98.5% of them. 0.3% to 0.45% of the sample rests with the top ten.

The clonotype originates from a man aged 25-45 years in good health. The sequenced sample consisted of naive CD4+ T cells sorted from blood. This specimen's cell subset or site label, per the study, means: CD45RA+ positively selected. The chain uses TRBV29-1 and TRBJ1-1, with the identity of the D gene unclear. The DNA sequence follows: TGCAGCGTTGATCGGCCCAGGGAAGCTTTCTTT. Its translation reads: CSVDRPREAFF.